One and the same sample provided the 14 T cell receptor beta chains below, sequenced in a study of cytomegalovirus exposure and HLA in healthy donors. PCR amplification relied on 60 Vbeta primers (plus 13 Jbeta primers). Repertoires were generated with immunoSEQ multiplex PCR, while TCRdb's copy carries only in-frame clones and drops some. The data hold some 190,000 clones, with 77% observed a single time. The source material was PBMCs. Receptor source: a man between 18 and 29 years old in good health and CMV-seronegative.

The V call is TRBV7-6, the J call TRBJ2-1; 15 bases map to TRBD2. The CDR3 covers 15 residues. CDR1 is SGHVS and CDR2 is FNYEAQ in the germline V gene. Unmatched junction bases numbered 6, after V lost 5 bases and J lost 10 bases. The CDR3 sequence is CASSQGLAGGGEQFF. The CDR3 DNA follows: TGTGCCAGCAGCCAGGGACTAGCGGGAGGTGGAGAGCAGTTCTTC. The full variable domain, in which reference TRBV7-6 and TRBJ2-1 provide the parts outside the CDR3, is GAGVSQSPRYKVTKRGQDVALRCDPISGHVSLYWYRQALGQGPEFLTYFNYEAQQDKSGLPNDRFSAERPEGSISTLTIQRTEQRDSAMYRCASSQGLAGGGEQFFGPGTRLTVL.

There are a few counts of this clone. The chain is built from TRBV6-6 and TRBJ2-3, with no clear D. This CDR3 has 14 amino acids. CDR1 is MNHNY, CDR2 SVGAGI, per germline (reference sequence). Trimming removed 0 bases from V and 3 bases from J, with 7 bases in between. The DNA for the CDR3 is TGTGCCAGCAGTTACTCGTGGCAGACAGATACGCAGTATTTT. This sequence encodes CASSYSWQTDTQYF.

The V call is TRBV5-1, the J call TRBJ2-5; D is perhaps TRBD1 (6 bases). This CDR3 region has 14 residues. Looked up from germline, CDR1 is SGHRS and CDR2 is YFSETQ. Between the trimmed V and J ends, which lost 6 bases and 5 bases, there was a span of 17 bases. CDR3 nucleotide sequence: TGCGCCAGCACCCGAGTACAGGGTGCGGAGACCCAGTACTTC. Encoded protein: CASTRVQGAETQYF.

This chain connects TRBV11-2 to TRBJ2-5; TRBD2 might be the D (6 bases). The V gene's germline CDR1 is SGHAT and CDR2 FQNNGV. V was trimmed by 2 bases and J by 7 bases, leaving 11 bases between them. The CDR3 totals 13 residues. CDR3: CASSLRERWTQYF. CDR3 nucleotide sequence: TGTGCCAGCAGCTTACGGGAGCGGTGGACCCAGTACTTC. Together with reference TRBV11-2 and TRBJ2-5, the CDR3 gives the full variable domain: EAGVAQSPRYKIIEKRQSVAFWCNPISGHATLYWYQQILGQGPKLLIQFQNNGVVDDSQLPKDRFSAERLKGVDSTLKIQPAKLEDSAVYLCASSLRERWTQYFGPGTRLLVL.

This clone was counted a single time. CDR3 in DNA: TGCGCCAGCAGCCAAGGGGCTCACCTTCAGGACTACGAGCAGTACTTC. Translation gives CASSQGAHLQDYEQYF. This rearrangement joins TRBV4-1 to TRBJ2-7; D remains unclear. The CDR3 consists of 16 residues. Germline-derived CDR1 and CDR2 are MGHRA and YSYEKL. V was trimmed by 1 base and J by 3 bases, leaving 16 bases between them.

Only a few counts were recorded for this clone. V usage is TRBV7-9 and J usage is TRBJ2-7; TRBD1 matches at 9 bases. The CDR3 sequence is 14 residues long. The V segment lost 5 bases and the J segment 1 base; nucleotides outside the gene matches: 3. Germline V CDR1 and CDR2: SEHNR, FQNEAQ (reference sequence). The CDR3 sequence is CASSLGTGSYEQYF. CDR3 nucleotide sequence: TGTGCCAGCAGCCTGGGGACAGGGTCCTACGAGCAGTACTTC.

The J gene is TRBJ2-6, the V gene TRBV30; D gene uncertain. The germline V gene encodes CDR1 GTSNPN and CDR2 SVGIG (reference sequence). Trimming stripped 0 bases from V and 0 bases from J, with 6 bases between. The CDR3 contains 15 residues. The CDR3 loop is CAWSVLVSGANVLTF. The CDR3 coding sequence is TGTGCCTGGAGTGTACTGGTCTCTGGGGCCAACGTCCTGACTTTC.

The rearrangement links TRBV7-3 to TRBJ2-7, with 9 bases aligning to TRBD2. J lost 5 bases, V lost 6 bases, and 5 bases had no gene match. This CDR3 is 13 amino acids long. Looked up from germline, CDR1 is SGHTA and CDR2 is FQGTGA. Here the CDR3 reads CASSSSGVDEQYF. In nucleotides, the CDR3 is TGTGCCAGCAGTTCTAGCGGGGTCGACGAGCAGTACTTC.

The V and J genes are TRBV7-2 and TRBJ1-2, with D possibly matching TRBD1 (5 bases). Germline lookup yields CDR1 SGHTA and CDR2 FQGNSA. The V gene lost 1 base and the J gene lost 8 bases, with 20 bases spanning the gap. CDR3 length: 16 residues. CDR3: CASSLVGALGTSGYTF. The CDR3 region has the DNA TGTGCCAGCAGCTTAGTCGGGGCTCTCGGGACTTCAGGCTACACCTTC. Using reference TRBV7-2 and TRBJ1-2 for the parts outside the CDR3, the full variable domain is GAGVSQSPSNKVTEKGKDVELRCDPISGHTALYWYRQSLGQGLEFLIYFQGNSAPDKSGLPSDRFSAERTGGSVSTLTIQRTQQEDSAVYLCASSLVGALGTSGYTFGSGTRLTVV.

The V and J genes are TRBV6-5 and TRBJ1-2, with 9 bases identical to TRBD1. V lost 5 bases and J lost 6; bases outside the gene matches: 10. The CDR3 covers 15 residues. CDR1 is MNHEY, CDR2 SVGAGI, per germline. Here the CDR3 reads CASSSPQGANDGYTF. CDR3 DNA sequence: TGTGCCAGCAGTAGCCCACAGGGGGCGAATGATGGCTACACCTTC.

The chain is built from TRBV5-6 and TRBJ2-5; possible D gene TRBD2, 6 bases. The end of the DNA aligns better with TRBJ2-7, so the J call may be wrong. The CDR3 contains 14 residues. Germline CDR1 SGHDT, CDR2 YYEEEE. The CDR3 DNA reads TGTGCCAGCAGCTTCGGAGGGCGGTCCTACGAGCAGTACTTC. Translating gives CASSFGGRSYEQYF.

The chain employs TRBV9 and TRBJ2-3; no reliable D call. CDR1 is SGDLS and CDR2 is YYNGEE in the germline V gene. The V gene lost 4 bases and the J gene lost 1 base, with 13 bases spanning the gap. CDR3 size: 15 residues. This CDR3 reads CASSPLSVGTDTQYF. In nucleotides, the CDR3 is TGTGCCAGCAGCCCGCTCAGCGTAGGCACAGATACGCAGTATTTT.

This chain joins TRBV19 and TRBJ1-5, with 9 bases aligning to TRBD1. The germline gives CDR1 LNHDA, CDR2 SQIVND (reference sequence). Trimming took 9 bases from V and 1 from J; bases not matched to a gene: 7. This CDR3 has 15 amino acids. The CDR3 loop is CASRDRAISNQPQHF. The CDR3 DNA follows: TGTGCCAGCCGGGACAGGGCAATAAGCAATCAGCCCCAGCATTTT.

The V and J genes are TRBV30 and TRBJ2-5; 9 positions match TRBD1. This CDR3 is built from 14 residues. V gave up 8 bases and J gave up 4 bases; unmatched junction bases: 11. Germline V CDR1 and CDR2: GTSNPN, SVGIG (reference sequence). CDR3 bases: TGTGCCGGCAACTACAGGGGGCTCGGAGAGACCCAGTACTTC. Translating gives CAGNYRGLGETQYF.